Listed here are 19 T cell receptor beta chains from one sample, sequenced in a study of cytomegalovirus exposure and HLA in healthy donors (dated by TCRdb to 2015 to 2018). The library came from the immunoSEQ multiplex PCR assay. The multiplex PCR relied on a mix of 60 forward primers for TCR Vbeta segments and 13 reverse primers for TCR Jbeta segments. In its TCRdb copy, this immuneACCESS table keeps in-frame sequences only and misses some clones. Where compared with another copy, unresolved V genes explain less than half of these, and the others have no known cause. This sample gives tens of thousands of clones in total; almost 85% of them show up just once. The top ten clonotypes cover approximately 5.6% of the sample. The sample comprised PBMCs. The receptors were sampled from a woman between 18 and 30 years old in good health and CMV-seropositive.

This chain links TRBV6-1 with TRBJ1-5; the D gene is possibly TRBD1 (5 bases). V was cut by 7 bases and J by 9 bases, with 19 bases left in between. The CDR3 runs 14 residues. Germline V gene lookup returns CDR1 MNHNS and CDR2 SASEGT. CDR3 sequence reads: CASTPPAGYRPQHF. The CDR3 DNA follows: TGTGCCAGCACCCCTCCGGCAGGGTATCGGCCCCAGCATTTT.

Of note for this clone: The junction shows a germline mismatch at one end, possibly a read error. V is TRBV7-7 and J is TRBJ1-3, with a weak D call TRBD1 (5 bases). This CDR3 has 16 amino acids. The germline CDR1 and CDR2 sequences are SSHAT and FNYEAQ (reference sequence). The CDR3 DNA reads as TGTGCTAGCAGCCTGACTAGTGGACAAGGGGGAAACACCATATATTTT. It codes for CASSLTSGQGGNTIYF.

The chain couples TRBV5-6 to TRBJ2-7; 7 positions agree with TRBD2. This CDR3 is built from 15 residues. The J segment lost 3 bases and the V segment lost 0 bases, leaving 6 bases of the junction unmatched. Germline values: CDR1 SGHDT, CDR2 YYEEEE. The CDR3 sequence is CASSLVVAGGYEQYF. DNA for the CDR3: TGTGCCAGCAGCTTGGTGGTAGCGGGTGGCTACGAGCAGTACTTC.

This clone was observed a handful of times. This chain joins TRBV15 and TRBJ2-7; 7 nucleotides match TRBD1. CDR3 length: 16 residues. The J segment lost 3 bases and the V segment lost 0 bases, leaving 8 bases of the junction unmatched. Germline CDR1 and CDR2: LNHNV and YYDKDF (reference sequence). CDR3 in DNA: TGTGCCACCAGCAGAGATTCCGGGACAGCCCTCTACGAGCAGTACTTC. As protein: CATSRDSGTALYEQYF.

This clone has a single count. This chain joins TRBV9 and TRBJ2-2; no firm D call. The germline V and J ends were trimmed by 0 bases and 1 base, with 4 bases remaining between them. Germline V CDR1 and CDR2: SGDLS, YYNGEE. The CDR3 extends over 14 amino acids. This chain's CDR3 is CASSVDGNTGELFF. CDR3 bases: TGTGCCAGCAGCGTAGACGGGAACACCGGGGAGCTGTTTTTT.

This clone came up a few times. The chain employs TRBV29-1 and TRBJ1-1; D is ambiguous. The germline CDR1 and CDR2 sequences are SQVTM and ANQGSEA. This CDR3 comprises 11 residues. V shed 6 bases and J shed 5 bases, with 10 bases lying between them. The CDR3 is CSVATGTEAFF. For the CDR3, the DNA is TGCAGCGTCGCCACCGGGACTGAAGCTTTCTTT.

The chain recombines TRBV4-1 with TRBJ1-5; the D gene is possibly TRBD1 (5 bases). The CDR3 sequence is 15 residues long. V lost 3 bases and J 4 bases, leaving 13 bases between the germline ends. Germline V gives CDR1 MGHRA, CDR2 YSYEKL. This chain's CDR3 is CASSHSPGLNQPQHF. The CDR3 DNA follows: TGCGCCAGCAGCCATTCACCGGGACTTAATCAGCCCCAGCATTTT.

On this clone: Germline is not matched at one junction end, which may reflect a read error. The chain carries TRBV7-7 and TRBJ2-5; D is ambiguous. CDR3 length: 13 amino acids. Per germline, CDR1 SSHAT and CDR2 FNYEAQ (reference sequence). CDR3 in amino acids: CASSWQDQETQYF. The CDR3 bases are TGTGCTAGCAGCTGGCAGGACCAAGAGACCCAGTACTTC.

V gene TRBV5-1 combines with J gene TRBJ1-4; no definite D call. This CDR3 has 15 residues. The V gene lost 0 bases and the J gene lost 4 bases, with 10 bases spanning the gap. Germline-derived CDR1 and CDR2 are SGHRS and YFSETQ. CDR3 sequence (DNA): TGCGCCAGCAGCTTGGCCGTCGGAGGTAATGAAAAACTGTTTTTT. This translates into CASSLAVGGNEKLFF.

The chain has TRBV6-5 and TRBJ2-7; a possible D gene is TRBD1 (6 bases). V was clipped by 0 bases and J by 3 bases, with 6 bases between them. CDR1 is MNHEY, CDR2 SVGAGI, per germline. The CDR3 contains 13 residues. The DNA for the CDR3 is TGTGCCAGCAGTTACTCGGACAGCTACGAGCAGTACTTC. It codes for CASSYSDSYEQYF.

The V gene is TRBV10-1, the J gene TRBJ2-7, with TRBD1 identical over 10 bases. Unmatched junction bases numbered 8, after V lost 5 bases and J lost 4 bases. CDR3 length: 15 residues. Per the germline V gene, CDR1 is WNHNN and CDR2 is SYGVQD (reference sequence). CDR3 DNA: TGCGCCAGCAGTCAATCCGGGACAGGGGAATACGAGCAGTACTTC. This sequence encodes CASSQSGTGEYEQYF.

This chain links TRBV2 with TRBJ2-7; 10 bases map to TRBD1. Germline V lookup: CDR1 SNHLY, CDR2 FYNNEI. The CDR3 extends over 15 amino acids. The V and J ends lost 4 bases and 1 base, in that order; junction bases with no gene match: 4. The CDR3 nucleotides are TGTGCCAGCAGTGGACAGGGGGCAGGGTCCTACGAGCAGTACTTC. This translates into CASSGQGAGSYEQYF.

The chain has TRBV23-1 and TRBJ1-4; the D gene is possibly TRBD1 (6 bases). TRBV23-1 falls under the ORF class, with uncertain function. The CDR3 covers 16 residues. Trimming shortened V by 8 bases and J by 0 bases, and 16 bases separated the two germline ends. CDR3 loop: CASPRGRGSTNEKLFF. The CDR3 region has the DNA TGCGCCAGCCCAAGGGGCAGGGGATCAACTAATGAAAAACTGTTTTTT.

The V and J genes are TRBV6-4 and TRBJ2-1; 10 nucleotides line up with TRBD2. This CDR3 contains 17 residues. The ends lost 3 bases at V and 7 bases at J; junction bases unmatched: 12. Germline V CDR1 and CDR2: MRHNA, SNTAGT. The CDR3 DNA follows: TGTGCCAGCAGTGATTTCGGAGTGGCTAGCGGGAGTAATGAGCAGTTCTTC. Its protein product is CASSDFGVASGSNEQFF.

The chain has TRBV5-4 and TRBJ1-3; 8 nucleotides agree with TRBD1. CDR1 is SGHNT and CDR2 is YYREEE in the germline V gene (reference sequence). The V and J ends lost 4 bases and 2 bases, in that order; junction bases with no gene match: 5. This CDR3 region has 15 residues. Here the CDR3 DNA reads TGTGCCAGCAGCAGCCCGGGACAGGCTGGAAACACCATATATTTT. Translation gives CASSSPGQAGNTIYF. Using reference TRBV5-4 and TRBJ1-3 for the parts outside the CDR3, the full variable domain is ETGVTQSPTHLIKTRGQQVTLRCSSQSGHNTVSWYQQALGQGPQFIFQYYREEENGRGNFPPRFSGLQFPNYSSELNVNALELDDSALYLCASSSPGQAGNTIYFGEGSWLTVV.

J is TRBJ1-5 and V is TRBV2; D uncertain. The germline CDR1 and CDR2 sequences are SNHLY and FYNNEI. This CDR3 spans 14 amino acids. V dropped 8 bases and J dropped 0 bases, with 11 bases sitting between them. CDR3 DNA sequence: TGTGCCAGCGCGGGGTTGGATAGCAATCAGCCCCAGCATTTT. Encoded protein: CASAGLDSNQPQHF.

V usage is TRBV20-1 and J usage is TRBJ2-3; no clear D gene. The CDR3 spans 11 residues. Germline assignment: CDR1 DFQATT and CDR2 SNEGSKA (reference sequence). Deletions cut 7 bases from V and 1 base from J, with 6 bases between. The CDR3 sequence is CSVEGTDTQYF. In nucleotides, the CDR3 is TGCAGTGTCGAGGGCACAGATACGCAGTATTTT.

This clone appeared a single time. J is TRBJ2-3 and V is TRBV27, with 8 bases matching TRBD2. Germline-derived CDR1 and CDR2 are MNHEY and SMNVEV (reference sequence). V trimming: 7 bases; J trimming: 3 bases; junction bases outside the gene matches: 15. The CDR3 has 17 residues. The CDR3 region is CASTTIAGKHRTDTQYF. The DNA for the CDR3 is TGTGCCAGCACCACTATAGCGGGAAAACACCGAACAGATACGCAGTATTTT.

V gene TRBV9 combines with J gene TRBJ2-3; 13 nucleotides line up with TRBD2. Germline CDR1 is SGDLS and CDR2 is YYNGEE. Trimming cost V 2 bases and J 5 bases; bases outside gene matches: 2. This CDR3 spans 15 amino acids. The DNA of the CDR3 is TGTGCCAGCAGCGTCGGGACTAGCGGGGTAGATACGCAGTATTTT. Its translation: CASSVGTSGVDTQYF.